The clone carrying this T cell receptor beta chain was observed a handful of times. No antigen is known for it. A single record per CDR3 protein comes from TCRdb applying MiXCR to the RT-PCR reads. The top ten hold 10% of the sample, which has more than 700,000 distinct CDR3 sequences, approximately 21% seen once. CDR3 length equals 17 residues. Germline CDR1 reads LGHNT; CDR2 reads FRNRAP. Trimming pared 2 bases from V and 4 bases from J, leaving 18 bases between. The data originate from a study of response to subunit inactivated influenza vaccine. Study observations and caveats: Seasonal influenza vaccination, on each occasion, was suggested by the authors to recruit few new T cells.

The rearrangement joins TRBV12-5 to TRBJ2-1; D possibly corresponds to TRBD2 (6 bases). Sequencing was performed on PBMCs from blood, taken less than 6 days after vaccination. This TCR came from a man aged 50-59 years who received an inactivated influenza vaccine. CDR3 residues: CASGLIAGRDEYNEQFF. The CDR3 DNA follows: TGTGCTAGTGGTTTGATTGCAGGGCGGGACGAGTACAATGAGCAGTTCTTC.